A single sample is the source of the 15 T cell receptor beta chains below, sequenced in a study of blood T cell repertoires in COVID-19. Using immunoSEQ multiplex PCR, the repertoire was profiled, and TCRdb retains in-frame clones only, with some absent. The table records 71,000 or so clones, about four fifths of them present only once. The sequenced sample was peripheral blood. These receptors originate from a man aged 45-65 years with acute or convalescent COVID-19.

This clone was observed a handful of times. The rearrangement joins TRBV7-8 to TRBJ1-6, with D possibly matching TRBD1 (5 bases). V lost 4 bases, J lost 7 bases, and 14 bases lay in between. CDR3 length: 15 residues. Germline loops: CDR1 SGHVS, CDR2 FQNEAQ. CDR3 region: CASSSRTFENSPLHF. DNA of the CDR3: TGTGCCAGCAGCTCTAGGACATTCGAGAATTCACCCCTCCACTTT. Supplemented by reference TRBV7-8 and TRBJ1-6, the full variable domain reads GAGVSQSPRYKVAKRGQDVALRCDPISGHVSLFWYQQALGQGPEFLTYFQNEAQLDKSGLPSDRFFAERPEGSVSTLKIQRTQQEDSAVYLCASSSRTFENSPLHFGNGTRLTVT.

This chain connects TRBV3-1 (or the pseudogene TRBV3-2) to TRBJ1-5; unclear D gene. V was shortened by 1 base and J by 0 bases, with 7 bases between the two germline ends. The CDR3 has 15 residues. Germline assignment: CDR1 LGHDT and CDR2 YNNKEL (reference sequence). The DNA of the CDR3 is TGTGCCAGCAGCCAAGGACAAAGTAGCAATCAGCCCCAGCATTTT. Its protein is CASSQGQSSNQPQHF.

The chain combines TRBV20-1 with TRBJ2-1, with D possibly TRBD1 on 6 matching bases. V lost 3 bases, J lost 0 bases, and 15 bases lay in between. The germline V gene encodes CDR1 DFQATT and CDR2 SNEGSKA (reference sequence). This CDR3 has 16 residues. The CDR3 region is CSASGLQGSSYNEQFF. CDR3 nucleotides: TGCAGTGCTAGTGGTCTCCAGGGGAGCTCCTACAATGAGCAGTTCTTC.

This clone was counted only a few times. The J gene is TRBJ1-4, the V gene TRBV2; no clear D. V was cut by 4 bases and J by 10 bases, with 25 bases left in between. The CDR3 is 17 residues long. From germline, CDR1 is SNHLY and CDR2 FYNNEI. In nucleotides, the CDR3 is TGTGCCAGCAGTGGCCAGCCTGCGGGCAGCGGTCGCGTAAAACTGTTTTTT. This gives the protein CASSGQPAGSGRVKLFF.

The chain combines TRBV20-1 with TRBJ2-1, with D hard to call. The CDR3 totals 12 residues. V shed 3 bases and J shed 9 bases, with 12 bases lying between them. Germline CDR1 and CDR2: DFQATT and SNEGSKA (reference sequence). The CDR3 spells CSASWFGVEQFF. The CDR3 DNA is TGCAGTGCTAGTTGGTTTGGAGTTGAGCAGTTCTTC.

The chain carries TRBV5-1 and TRBJ1-1; tentative D call: TRBD1 (5 bases). V lost 0 bases to trimming and J lost 6 bases, with 12 bases between them. The CDR3 contains 14 residues. Germline loops: CDR1 SGHRS, CDR2 YFSETQ. CDR3 bases: TGCGCCAGCAGCTTGGCAGGTCCAGGGTCTGAAGCTTTCTTT. This translates into CASSLAGPGSEAFF.

The J gene is TRBJ2-3, the V gene TRBV29-1, with 8 bases lining up with TRBD1. Looked up from germline, CDR1 is SQVTM and CDR2 is ANQGSEA. The CDR3 has 17 amino acids. Trimming at V came to 6 bases and at J to 2 bases, leaving 16 bases not matched to a gene. CDR3 DNA sequence: TGCAGCGTCGCTCGAGTCCGGACAGGGACAAACACAGATACGCAGTATTTT. Its protein is CSVARVRTGTNTDTQYF.

V usage is TRBV21-1 and J usage is TRBJ2-3; TRBD1 was called by the table and not checked on the DNA. TRBV21-1 corresponds to a pseudogene. CDR3 length: 19 amino acids. Here the CDR3 DNA reads TGTGCCAGCAGCAAGACCCGGCCCCCGGGACAGGGGGAATCAGATACGCAGTATTTT. This sequence encodes CASSKTRPPGQGESDTQYF.

This CDR3 is CASSLVGGSPGEQYF. As DNA, the CDR3 is TGTGCCAGCAGCTTAGTGGGCGGGAGCCCCGGGGAGCAGTACTTC. The rearrangement links TRBV7-2 to TRBJ2-7; 7 bases line up with TRBD2. Germline V CDR1 and CDR2: SGHTA, FQGNSA. The J segment lost 7 bases and the V segment lost 1 base, leaving 10 bases of the junction unmatched. The CDR3 has 15 residues.

This chain uses TRBV5-6 with TRBJ1-6; TRBD1 might be the D (5 bases). Germline-derived CDR1 and CDR2 are SGHDT and YYEEEE. Between the trimmed V and J ends, which lost 0 bases and 10 bases, there was a span of 17 bases. The CDR3 is made up of 16 amino acids. CDR3 sequence (DNA): TGTGCCAGCAGCTTGGCCGGGGGGTCGGTCAAATCACCCCTCCACTTT. Translated, it gives CASSLAGGSVKSPLHF. The entire variable domain, with the rest obtained from reference TRBV5-6 and TRBJ1-6, is as follows: DAGVTQSPTHLIKTRGQQVTLRCSPKSGHDTVSWYQQALGQGPQFIFQYYEEEERQRGNFPDRFSGHQFPNYSSELNVNALLLGDSALYLCASSLAGGSVKSPLHFGNGTRLTVT.

This chain uses TRBV6-4 with TRBJ2-7; D is possibly TRBD2 (6 bases). This CDR3 is 16 amino acids long. V dropped 1 base and J dropped 1 base, with 14 bases sitting between them. Germline V gives CDR1 MRHNA, CDR2 SNTAGT. The DNA for the CDR3 is TGTGCCAGCAGTGACTATTATGGACTACTGTCCTACGAGCAGTACTTC. Its protein product is CASSDYYGLLSYEQYF.

The chain has TRBV7-3 and TRBJ1-2, with D tentatively TRBD1 (5 bases). Germline V CDR1 and CDR2: SGHTA, FQGTGA. The CDR3 extends over 14 amino acids. V was cut by 5 bases and J by 7 bases, with 17 bases left in between. The CDR3 DNA reads TGTGCCAGCAGCCCGGCCGGGGGTGGAGCTGGCTACACCTTC. It codes for CASSPAGGGAGYTF.

The chain has TRBV19 and TRBJ2-1; D gene unclear. Germline V gives CDR1 LNHDA, CDR2 SQIVND (reference sequence). This CDR3 comprises 11 residues. V lost 8 bases to trimming and J lost 3 bases, with 5 bases between them. CDR3 nucleotide sequence: TGTGCCAGTCAAAACTACAATGAGCAGTTCTTC. It encodes CASQNYNEQFF.

The chain carries TRBV27 and TRBJ2-1; 12 bases agree with TRBD1. The CDR3 is 15 residues long. The germline CDR1 and CDR2 sequences are MNHEY and SMNVEV (reference sequence). V was clipped by 6 bases and J by 9 bases; unmatched bases: 9. The CDR3 coding sequence is TGTGCCAGCAGAACCGGGACAGGGGGCTCGCGTGAGCAGTTCTTC. Its protein product is CASRTGTGGSREQFF.

The rearrangement joins TRBV15 to TRBJ1-1; 12 bases line up with TRBD1. Unmatched junction bases numbered 6, after V lost 3 bases and J lost 7 bases. This CDR3 region has 15 residues. In germline, CDR1 is LNHNV, CDR2 YYDKDF (reference sequence). Written as DNA, the CDR3 is TGTGCCACCAGCAGGGGGGGACAGGGGGCAGGTGAAGCTTTCTTT. Encoded protein: CATSRGGQGAGEAFF.